This paragraph covers one T cell receptor beta chain sequence. This record comes from a study of blood T cell repertoires in COVID-19. Study in general: PBMCs, B-cell-depleted T cells, or T cells provided the cDNA or gDNA that made up the material.

With V trimmed by 6 bases and J by 1 base, 12 bases remained unmatched. The CDR3 consists of 17 residues. Germline V gene lookup returns CDR1 SGHAT and CDR2 FQNNGV. A case of COVID-19 had been met by exposed participants within 2 weeks before study entry. Assay: immunoSEQ multiplex PCR; the TCRdb copy retains only in-frame clones and omits some. Here the sample spans about 430,000 clones, 70% to 90% being singletons. The sequenced sample consisted of PBMCs or T cells enriched from blood (not recorded which). This sequence originates from a woman between 18 and 29 years old who had been exposed to COVID-19. The chain employs TRBV11-2 and TRBJ2-3; 8 bases agree with TRBD2. The CDR3 protein is CASRPLGGEGGTDTQYF. CDR3 DNA sequence: TGTGCCAGCAGGCCTCTCGGGGGGGAGGGGGGCACAGATACGCAGTATTTT.